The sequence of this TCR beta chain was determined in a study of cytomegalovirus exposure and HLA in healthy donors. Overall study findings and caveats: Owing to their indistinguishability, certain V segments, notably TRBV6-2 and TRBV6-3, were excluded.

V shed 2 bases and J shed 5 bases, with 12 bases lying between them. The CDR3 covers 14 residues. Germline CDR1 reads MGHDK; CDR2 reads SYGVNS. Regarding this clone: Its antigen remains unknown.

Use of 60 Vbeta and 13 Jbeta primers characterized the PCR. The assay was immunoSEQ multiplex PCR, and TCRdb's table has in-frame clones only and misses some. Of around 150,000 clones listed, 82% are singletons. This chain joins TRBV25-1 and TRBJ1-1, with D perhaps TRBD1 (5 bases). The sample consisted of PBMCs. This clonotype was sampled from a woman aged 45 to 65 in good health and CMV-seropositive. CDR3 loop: CASSEAGGRTEAFF. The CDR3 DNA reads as TGTGCCAGCAGTGAAGCGGGGGGGAGGACTGAAGCTTTCTTT.